The clone carrying this TCR beta chain came up once. The assay was immunoSEQ multiplex PCR, and TCRdb's table has in-frame clones only and misses some. The sample holds 55,000 to 80,000 clones, 84% seen once. V was cut by 0 bases and J by 5 bases, with 8 bases left in between. CDR1 and CDR2 (germline): MNHEY, SVGAGI. CDR3 size: 13 residues. This record belongs to a study of T cell responses to AZD1222 COVID-19 vaccine. This chain links TRBV6-5 with TRBJ2-7; D not certain. Material: peripheral blood, obtained on day 0 of AZD1222 vaccination. This clonotype was obtained from an adult in good health. The CDR3 coding sequence is TGTGCCAGCAGTTACTCTTCCCGGAACGAGCAGTACTTC. The encoded protein is CASSYSSRNEQYF.